Described below is a single T cell receptor (beta chain) sequence and its context. Its antigen is still unknown. Isolated RNA was reverse transcribed in full, so expressed TCRB transcripts were sequenced. Only in-frame clones appear in the TCRdb table, and some are missing; sequencing was by immunoSEQ multiplex PCR. The sample has 600,000 to 700,000 clones; roughly 13% are singletons. V lost 1 base to trimming and J lost 4 bases; unmatched junction nucleotides: 2. The germline V gene encodes CDR1 SGHTA and CDR2 FQGNSA. The CDR3 length is 15 residues. The sample comes from a study of beta chain features in type 1 diabetes. Study findings and constraints: TCRB CDR3 length was moderately but significantly reduced in all four CD4+ subsets of Type 1 diabetes patients.

This rearrangement joins TRBV7-2 to TRBJ2-1, with TRBD2 matching 9 bases. The source is a man aged 18-30 years with type 1 diabetes. Sequenced sample: naive CD4+ T cells from blood. This CDR3 reads CASSLGLAGYNEQFF. In nucleotides, the CDR3 is TGTGCCAGCAGCTTAGGTCTAGCGGGGTACAATGAGCAGTTCTTC. The whole variable domain, remainder taken from reference TRBV7-2 and TRBJ2-1, is GAGVSQSPSNKVTEKGKDVELRCDPISGHTALYWYRQSLGQGLEFLIYFQGNSAPDKSGLPSDRFSAERTGGSVSTLTIQRTQQEDSAVYLCASSLGLAGYNEQFFGPGTRLTVL.